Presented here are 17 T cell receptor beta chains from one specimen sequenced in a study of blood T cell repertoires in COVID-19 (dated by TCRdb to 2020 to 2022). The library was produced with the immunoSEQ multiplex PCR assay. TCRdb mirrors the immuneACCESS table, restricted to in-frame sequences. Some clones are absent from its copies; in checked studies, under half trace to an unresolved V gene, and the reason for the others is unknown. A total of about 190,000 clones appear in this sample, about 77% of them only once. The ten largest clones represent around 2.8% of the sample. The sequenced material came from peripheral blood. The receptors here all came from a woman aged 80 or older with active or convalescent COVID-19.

The chain's CDR3 is CASSWGNRGELFF. The CDR3 nucleotides are TGTGCCAGCTCATGGGGCAACCGAGGGGAGCTGTTTTTT. V gene TRBV27 combines with J gene TRBJ2-2; tentative D call: TRBD1 (5 bases). This CDR3 comprises 13 residues. Trimming cost V 8 bases and J 8 bases, with 15 bases left between them. Germline lookup yields CDR1 MNHEY and CDR2 SMNVEV (reference sequence).

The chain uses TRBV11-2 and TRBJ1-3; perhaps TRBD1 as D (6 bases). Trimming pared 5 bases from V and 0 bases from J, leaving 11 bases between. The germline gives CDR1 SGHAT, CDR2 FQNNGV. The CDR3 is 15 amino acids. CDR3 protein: CASSRQVLSGNTIYF. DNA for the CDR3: TGTGCCAGCAGCCGACAGGTCCTCTCTGGAAACACCATATATTTT.

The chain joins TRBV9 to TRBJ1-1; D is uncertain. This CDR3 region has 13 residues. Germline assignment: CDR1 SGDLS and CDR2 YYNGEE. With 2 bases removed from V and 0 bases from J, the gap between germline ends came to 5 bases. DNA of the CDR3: TGTGCCAGCAGCGTGAGTGTGAACACTGAAGCTTTCTTT. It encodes CASSVSVNTEAFF.

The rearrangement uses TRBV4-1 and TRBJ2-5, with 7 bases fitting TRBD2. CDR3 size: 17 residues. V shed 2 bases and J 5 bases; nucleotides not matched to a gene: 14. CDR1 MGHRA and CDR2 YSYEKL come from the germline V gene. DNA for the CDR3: TGCGCCAGCAGCCAATCTCAAGCTCGGGGGAGGGTGGAGACCCAGTACTTC. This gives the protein CASSQSQARGRVETQYF.

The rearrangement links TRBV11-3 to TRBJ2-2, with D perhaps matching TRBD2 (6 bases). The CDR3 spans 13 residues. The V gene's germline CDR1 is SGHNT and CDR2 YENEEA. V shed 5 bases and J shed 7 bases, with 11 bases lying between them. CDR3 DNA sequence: TGTGCCAGCAGCCAAGGGACTGACGGGGAGCTGTTTTTT. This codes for CASSQGTDGELFF.

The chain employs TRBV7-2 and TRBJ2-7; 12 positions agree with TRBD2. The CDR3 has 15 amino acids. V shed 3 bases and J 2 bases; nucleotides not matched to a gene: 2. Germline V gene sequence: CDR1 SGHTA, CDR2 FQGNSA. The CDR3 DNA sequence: TGTGCCAGCAGCTTTGGACTAGCGGGGACCTACGAGCAGTACTTC. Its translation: CASSFGLAGTYEQYF. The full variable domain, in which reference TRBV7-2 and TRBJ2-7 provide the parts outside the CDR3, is GAGVSQSPSNKVTEKGKDVELRCDPISGHTALYWYRQSLGQGLEFLIYFQGNSAPDKSGLPSDRFSAERTGGSVSTLTIQRTQQEDSAVYLCASSFGLAGTYEQYFGPGTRLTVT.

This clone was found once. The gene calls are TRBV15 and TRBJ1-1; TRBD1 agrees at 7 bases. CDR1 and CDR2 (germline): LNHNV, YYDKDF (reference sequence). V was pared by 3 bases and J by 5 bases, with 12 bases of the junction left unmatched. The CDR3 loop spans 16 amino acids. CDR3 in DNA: TGTGCCACCAGCAGGCCGGAGACAGGGATGAGAACTGAAGCTTTCTTT. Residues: CATSRPETGMRTEAFF.

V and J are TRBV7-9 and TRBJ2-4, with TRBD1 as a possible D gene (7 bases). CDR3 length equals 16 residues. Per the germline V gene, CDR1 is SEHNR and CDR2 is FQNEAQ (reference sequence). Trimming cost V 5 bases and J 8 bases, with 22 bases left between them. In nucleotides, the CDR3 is TGTGCCAGCAGCGAGGAGGGGACAGCCGGGATAGACATTCAGTACTTC. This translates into CASSEEGTAGIDIQYF. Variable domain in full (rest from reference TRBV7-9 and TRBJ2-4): DTGVSQNPRHKITKRGQNVTFRCDPISEHNRLYWYRQTLGQGPEFLTYFQNEAQLEKSRLLSDRFSAERPKGSFSTLEIQRTEQGDSAMYLCASSEEGTAGIDIQYFGAGTRLSVL.

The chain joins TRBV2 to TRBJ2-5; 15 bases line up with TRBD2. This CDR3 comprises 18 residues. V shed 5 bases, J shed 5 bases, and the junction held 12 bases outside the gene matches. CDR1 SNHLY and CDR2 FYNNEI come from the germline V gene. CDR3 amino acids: CASSNLGLAGGLSETQYF. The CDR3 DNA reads TGTGCCAGCAGTAATTTAGGACTAGCGGGGGGGCTTTCGGAGACCCAGTACTTC.

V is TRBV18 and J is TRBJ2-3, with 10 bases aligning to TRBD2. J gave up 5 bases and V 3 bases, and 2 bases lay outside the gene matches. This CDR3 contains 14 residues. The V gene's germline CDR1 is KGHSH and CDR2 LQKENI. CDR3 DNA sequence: TGTGCCAGCTCACCGAGGACTAGCGGAGATACGCAGTATTTT. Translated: CASSPRTSGDTQYF.

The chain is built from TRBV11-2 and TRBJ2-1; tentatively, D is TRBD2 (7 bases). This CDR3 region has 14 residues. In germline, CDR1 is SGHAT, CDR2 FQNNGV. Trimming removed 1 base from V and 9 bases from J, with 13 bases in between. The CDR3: CASSLVGGRSEQFF. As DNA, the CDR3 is TGTGCCAGCAGCTTAGTGGGGGGGCGCAGTGAGCAGTTCTTC.

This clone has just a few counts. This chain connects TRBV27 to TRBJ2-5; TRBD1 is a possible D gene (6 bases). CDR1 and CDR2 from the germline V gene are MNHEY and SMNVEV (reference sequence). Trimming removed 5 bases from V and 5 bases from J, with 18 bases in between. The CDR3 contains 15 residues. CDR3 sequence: CASSIDPTGYETQYF. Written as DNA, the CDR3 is TGTGCCAGCAGTATCGACCCAACAGGGTACGAGACCCAGTACTTC.

The CDR3 DNA reads as TGTGCCAGCAGGGAACAGGGTCTAAGGCAGTACTTC. Its translation: CASREQGLRQYF. The V and J genes are TRBV2 and TRBJ2-7; D perhaps matches TRBD1 (6 bases). The CDR3 sequence is 12 residues long. Germline assignment: CDR1 SNHLY and CDR2 FYNNEI. V dropped 6 bases and J dropped 9 bases, with 15 bases sitting between them.

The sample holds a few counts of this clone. The CDR3 here is CATSRDRTGGYTF. For the CDR3, the DNA is TGTGCCACCAGCAGAGATAGGACGGGAGGCTACACCTTC. The chain couples TRBV15 to TRBJ1-2, with D uncertain. V was pared by 0 bases and J by 8 bases, with 10 bases between. The CDR3 consists of 13 residues. In germline, CDR1 is LNHNV, CDR2 YYDKDF (reference sequence).

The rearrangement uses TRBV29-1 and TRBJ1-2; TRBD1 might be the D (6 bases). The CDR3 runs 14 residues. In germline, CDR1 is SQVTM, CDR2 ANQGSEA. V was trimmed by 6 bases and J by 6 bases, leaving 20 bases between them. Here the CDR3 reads CSVALQGSLNGYTF. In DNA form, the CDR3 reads TGCAGCGTCGCCTTACAGGGATCCCTTAATGGCTACACCTTC. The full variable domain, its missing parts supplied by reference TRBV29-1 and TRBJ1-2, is SAVISQKPSRDICQRGTSLTIQCQVDSQVTMMFWYRQQPGQSLTLIATANQGSEATYESGFVIDKFPISRPNLTFSTLTVSNMSPEDSSIYLCSVALQGSLNGYTFGSGTRLTVV.

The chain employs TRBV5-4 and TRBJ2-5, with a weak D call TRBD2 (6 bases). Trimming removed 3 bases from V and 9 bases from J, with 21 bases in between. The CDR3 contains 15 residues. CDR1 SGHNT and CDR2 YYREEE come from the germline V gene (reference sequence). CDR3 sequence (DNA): TGTGCCAGCAGCTGGTCCGGGGGAAGTACGGGGGCCCAGTACTTC. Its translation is CASSWSGGSTGAQYF.

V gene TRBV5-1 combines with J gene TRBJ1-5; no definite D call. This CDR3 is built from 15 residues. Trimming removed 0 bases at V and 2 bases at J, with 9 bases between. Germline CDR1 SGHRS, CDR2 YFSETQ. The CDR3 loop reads CASSLGSSGNQPQHF. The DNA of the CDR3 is TGCGCCAGCAGCTTGGGGTCTTCAGGCAATCAGCCCCAGCATTTT. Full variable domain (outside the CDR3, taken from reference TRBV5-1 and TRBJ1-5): KAGVTQTPRYLIKTRGQQVTLSCSPISGHRSVSWYQQTPGQGLQFLFEYFSETQRNKGNFPGRFSGRQFSNSRSEMNVSTLELGDSALYLCASSLGSSGNQPQHFGDGTRLSIL.